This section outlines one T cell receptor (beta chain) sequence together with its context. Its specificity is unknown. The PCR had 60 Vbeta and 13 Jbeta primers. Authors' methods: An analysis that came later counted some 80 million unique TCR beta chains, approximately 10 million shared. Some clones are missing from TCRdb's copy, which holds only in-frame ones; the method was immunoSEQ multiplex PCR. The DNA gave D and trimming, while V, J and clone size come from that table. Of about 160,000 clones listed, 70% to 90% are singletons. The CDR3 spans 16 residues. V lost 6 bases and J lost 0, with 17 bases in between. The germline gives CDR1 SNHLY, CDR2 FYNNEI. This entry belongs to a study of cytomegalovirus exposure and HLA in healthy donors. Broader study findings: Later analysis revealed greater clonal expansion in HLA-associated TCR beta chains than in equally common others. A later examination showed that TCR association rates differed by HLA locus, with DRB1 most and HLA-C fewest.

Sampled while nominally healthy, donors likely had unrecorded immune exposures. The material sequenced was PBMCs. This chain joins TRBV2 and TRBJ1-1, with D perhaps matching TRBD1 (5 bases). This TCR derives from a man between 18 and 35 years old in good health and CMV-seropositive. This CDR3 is CASRGIGQGLNTEAFF. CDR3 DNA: TGTGCCAGCAGGGGGATCGGGCAGGGATTGAACACTGAAGCTTTCTTT.